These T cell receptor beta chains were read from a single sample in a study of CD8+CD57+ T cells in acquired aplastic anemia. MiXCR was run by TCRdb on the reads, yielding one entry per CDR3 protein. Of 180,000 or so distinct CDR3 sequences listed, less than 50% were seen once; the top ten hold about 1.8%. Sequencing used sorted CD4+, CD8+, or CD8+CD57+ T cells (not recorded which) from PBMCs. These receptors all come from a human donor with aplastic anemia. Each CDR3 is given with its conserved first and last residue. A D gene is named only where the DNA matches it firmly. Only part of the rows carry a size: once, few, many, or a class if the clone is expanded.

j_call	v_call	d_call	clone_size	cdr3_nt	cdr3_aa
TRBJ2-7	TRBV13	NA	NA	TGTGCCAGCAGCTCCCCCCCAGGGCAAAACTACGAGCAGTACTTC	CASSSPPGQNYEQYF
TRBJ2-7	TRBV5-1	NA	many	TGCGCCAGCAGCTTGGAGAGCTCCTACGAGCAGTACTTC	CASSLESSYEQYF
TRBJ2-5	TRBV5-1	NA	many	TGCGCCAGCAGCCCAGGGGGTAGCGGGTCGGAGACCCAGTACTTC	CASSPGGSGSETQYF
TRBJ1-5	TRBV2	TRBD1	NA	TGTGCCAGCAGTGGAGGGGGCGCGAGTCAGCCCCAGCATTTT	CASSGGGASQPQHF
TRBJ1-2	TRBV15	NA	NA	TGTGCCACCAGCTCCCGCAGGGATTTTTCGAATGGCTACACCTTC	CATSSRRDFSNGYTF
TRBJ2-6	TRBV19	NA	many	TGTGCCAGTAGTATCGCACGGGCAGATGGGGCCAACGTCCTGACTTTC	CASSIARADGANVLTF
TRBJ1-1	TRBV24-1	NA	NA	TGTGCCACCAGTGATTCCCTTGGGGGCACTGGAGCTTTCTTT	CATSDSLGGTGAFF
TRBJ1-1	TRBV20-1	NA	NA	TGCAGTGCTAGAGCAATCGTGCGAGGTGAAGCTTTCTTT	CSARAIVRGEAFF
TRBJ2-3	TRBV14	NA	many	TGTGCCAGCAGCTCCGACAGCACAGATACGCAGTATTTT	CASSSDSTDTQYF
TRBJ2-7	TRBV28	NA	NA	TGTGCCAGCACCCCCTATCGGGGCAGCAAAAGCTCCTACGAGCAGTACTTC	CASTPYRGSKSSYEQYF
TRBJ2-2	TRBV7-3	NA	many	TGTGCCAGCGAGGGGGGGAACACCGGGGAGCTGTTTTTT	CASEGGNTGELFF
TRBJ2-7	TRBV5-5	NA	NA	TGTGCCAGCAGCTTGTTCGACCCCAGCTACGAGCAGTACTTC	CASSLFDPSYEQYF
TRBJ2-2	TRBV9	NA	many	TGTGCCAGCGGGGGGACCTACGGGGAGCTGTTTTTT	CASGGTYGELFF
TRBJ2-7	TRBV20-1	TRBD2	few	TGCAGTGCTAAACGATCTAGCGGGAGGGCCATTTGGCAGTACTTC	CSAKRSSGRAIWQYF
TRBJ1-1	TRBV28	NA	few	TGTGCCAGCAGTTTTAGCACTGAAGCTTTCTTT	CASSFSTEAFF
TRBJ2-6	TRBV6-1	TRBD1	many	TGTGCCAGCAGCCTAATGCGGACAGGGGCAAACTCTGGGGCCAACGTCCTGACTTTC	CASSLMRTGANSGANVLTF
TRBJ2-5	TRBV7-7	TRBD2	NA	TGTGCTAGCAGAAAGACCGGGACTAGCGACTGGGAGACCCAGTACTTC	CASRKTGTSDWETQYF
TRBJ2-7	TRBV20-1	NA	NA	TGCAGTGCTAGAGATACAGGGGACTTCTACGAGCAGTACTTC	CSARDTGDFYEQYF
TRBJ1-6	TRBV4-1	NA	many	TGCGCCAGCAGCCAAGAGGCGGGTTCCTATAATTCACCCCTCCACTTT	CASSQEAGSYNSPLHF
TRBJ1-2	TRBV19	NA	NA	TGTGCCAGTACGCAGGGGATTACTAACTATGGCTACACCTTC	CASTQGITNYGYTF
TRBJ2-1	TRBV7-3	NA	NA	TGTGCCAGCAGCCCAAGGGGGGGGACCTACAATGAGCAGTTCTTC	CASSPRGGTYNEQFF
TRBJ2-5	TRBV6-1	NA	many	TGTGCCAGCAGTGAGATGTGGGCTCTAGGAAAAGAGACCCAGTACTTC	CASSEMWALGKETQYF
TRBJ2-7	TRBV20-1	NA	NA	TGCAGTGCTAACGGGGACTACGAGCAGTACTTC	CSANGDYEQYF
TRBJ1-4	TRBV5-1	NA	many	TGCGCCAGCAGCTTTGCTGGGAGTTTTGATGAAAAACTGTTTTTT	CASSFAGSFDEKLFF
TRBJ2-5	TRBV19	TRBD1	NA	TGTGCCAGTGACCCGGGACAGGGGGCTTGGGAGACCCAGTACTTC	CASDPGQGAWETQYF
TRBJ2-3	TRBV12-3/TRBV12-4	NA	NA	TGTGCCAGCAGTGTCCGGGACGGCAGCACAGATACGCAGTATTTT	CASSVRDGSTDTQYF
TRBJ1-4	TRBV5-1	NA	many	TGCGCCAGCAGCTTGTGGCAGGATAATGAAAAACTGTTTTTT	CASSLWQDNEKLFF
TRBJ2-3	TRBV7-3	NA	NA	TGTGCCGGCAGCTCACGACAGGACCACACAGATGCGCAGTATTTT	CAGSSRQDHTDAQYF
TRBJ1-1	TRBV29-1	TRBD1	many	TGCAGCGGGGGACAGGGATTCAGCACTGAAGCTTTCTTT	CSGGQGFSTEAFF
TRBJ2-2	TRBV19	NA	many	TGTGCCAGTAGTCCAGGCTCCCCCGTGGGCACCGGGGAGCTGTTTTTT	CASSPGSPVGTGELFF
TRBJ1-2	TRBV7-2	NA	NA	TGTGCCAGCAGCTTACAGGGGTTCCCTGGCTACACCTTC	CASSLQGFPGYTF
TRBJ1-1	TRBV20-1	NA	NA	TGCAGTGCCCCCGACACGAAAAAGACAGGGAACACTGAAGCTTTCTTT	CSAPDTKKTGNTEAFF
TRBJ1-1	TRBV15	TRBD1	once	TGTGCCACCTGGACAGGGAACACTGAAGCTTTCTTT	CATWTGNTEAFF
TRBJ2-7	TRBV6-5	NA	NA	TGTGCCAGCAGTTACTCGAGGACAAACGAGCAGTACTTC	CASSYSRTNEQYF
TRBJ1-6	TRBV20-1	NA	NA	TGCAGTGCTAGCCGTCGGGGTTCACCCCTCCACTTT	CSASRRGSPLHF
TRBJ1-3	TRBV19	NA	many	TGTGCCAGCTCGGGGGACCTCACCTCTGGAAACACCATATATTTT	CASSGDLTSGNTIYF
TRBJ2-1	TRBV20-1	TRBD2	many	TGCAGTGCTAGGGGGGAAGCGGGAGAGCAGTTCTTC	CSARGEAGEQFF
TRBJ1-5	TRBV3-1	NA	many	TGTGCCAGCAGCCAAGGTCGGGATCAGCCCCAGCATTTT	CASSQGRDQPQHF
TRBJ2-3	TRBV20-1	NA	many	TGCAGTGCTAGAGTCGGAGGCGGCACAGATACGCAGTATTTT	CSARVGGGTDTQYF
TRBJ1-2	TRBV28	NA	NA	TGTGCCAGCAGTCGCCCGCAGGGTCTGAATGGCTACACCTTC	CASSRPQGLNGYTF
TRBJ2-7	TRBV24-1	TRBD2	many	TGTGCCACCAGTGACTCAACTAGCGGGGGGTACGAGCAGTACTTC	CATSDSTSGGYEQYF
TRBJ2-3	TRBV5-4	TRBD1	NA	TGTGCCAGCAGCTTAGACAGGGGGTTCACAGATACGCAGTATTTT	CASSLDRGFTDTQYF
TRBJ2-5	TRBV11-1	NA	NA	TGTGCCAGCAGCTTAGCGTACGGCCAGGGTGAGGAGACCCAGTACTTC	CASSLAYGQGEETQYF
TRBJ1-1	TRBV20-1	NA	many	TGCAGTGCTAGGGAAGGGGGACCGAACACTGAAGCTTTCTTT	CSAREGGPNTEAFF
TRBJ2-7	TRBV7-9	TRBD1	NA	TGTGCCAGCAGCCGGACAGGGGGCCGCGGTGAGCAGTACTTC	CASSRTGGRGEQYF
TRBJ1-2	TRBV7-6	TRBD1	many	TGTGCCAGCAGCCAGGGACAGCCATATGGCTACACCTTC	CASSQGQPYGYTF
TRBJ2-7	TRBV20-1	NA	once	TGCAGTGCTCCCTCACAGACAGGGAGGAGCGACGAGCAGTACTTC	CSAPSQTGRSDEQYF
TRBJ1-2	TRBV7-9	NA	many	TGTGCCAGCAGCTTAGCGCGGGGGGAAGTCTATGGCTACACCTTC	CASSLARGEVYGYTF
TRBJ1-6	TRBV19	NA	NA	TGTGCCAGTAGTATTAGGGGAGAAGGCAATTCACCCCTCCACTTT	CASSIRGEGNSPLHF
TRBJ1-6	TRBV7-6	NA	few	TGTGCCAGCAGCTTAGCGTACGGGGGATCACCCCTCCACTTT	CASSLAYGGSPLHF
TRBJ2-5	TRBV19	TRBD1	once	TGTGCCAGTAGTATGAGAAGGGGGCAGGAAGAGACCCAGTACTTC	CASSMRRGQEETQYF
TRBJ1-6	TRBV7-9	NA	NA	TGTGCCAGCAGCAACAACAATTCACCCCTCCACTTT	CASSNNNSPLHF
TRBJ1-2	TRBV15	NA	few	TGTGCCACCAGGGAATCGGGGAGTGGGAACTATGGCTACACCTTC	CATRESGSGNYGYTF
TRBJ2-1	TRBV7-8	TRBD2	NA	TGTGCCAGCAGCCTGGCGGGGGGCGAAGATGAGCAGTTCTTC	CASSLAGGEDEQFF
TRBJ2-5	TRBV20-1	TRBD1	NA	TGCAGTGCGCAGGGGGCAGGAGAGACCCAGTACTTC	CSAQGAGETQYF
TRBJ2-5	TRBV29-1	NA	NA	TGCAGCGTTTCGAAGTTCCAGGAGACCCAGTACTTC	CSVSKFQETQYF
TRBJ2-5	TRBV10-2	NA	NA	TGCGCCAGCTTGTTTACAGGGTCAGAGACCCAGTACTTC	CASLFTGSETQYF
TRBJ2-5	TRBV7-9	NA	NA	TGTGCCAGCATGAGGGATGCAGAGACCCAGTACTTC	CASMRDAETQYF
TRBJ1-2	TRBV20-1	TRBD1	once	TGCAGCACTGGGACAGGAGGTGGCTATGGCTACACCTTC	CSTGTGGGYGYTF